The present T cell receptor beta chain was sequenced within a study of CD8 T cells in ankylosing spondylitis. Study-level points and caveats: Past studies reported some motif variants in reactive arthritis synovial fluid and blood. Within ankylosing spondylitis blood, a TCR beta motif made up of eight or nine highly homologous variants appeared to be characteristic. CD8+ disease-linked clones were present at relatively low frequencies in blood. Enrichment of disease-linked clones was reportedly significant in matched ankylosing spondylitis synovial fluid.

One entry per CDR3 protein, called by TCRdb with MiXCR from the 5' RACE reads. Among about 800,000 distinct CDR3 sequences listed, 12% were seen once. This clonotype has more than one count but fewer than ten. Its target is not known. Sequencing was performed on blood, either unsorted or a sorted T cell fraction (not recorded which). The TCR was taken from a male donor with ankylosing spondylitis.

The CDR3 DNA reads as TGCAGTGCACTTACAACTAACTATGGCTACACCTTC. Residues: CSALTTNYGYTF. The chain couples TRBV20-1 to TRBJ1-2; D is unresolved. The CDR3 extends over 12 amino acids. V dropped 6 bases and J dropped 0 bases, with 8 bases sitting between them. Germline V lookup: CDR1 DFQATT, CDR2 SNEGSKA (reference sequence).